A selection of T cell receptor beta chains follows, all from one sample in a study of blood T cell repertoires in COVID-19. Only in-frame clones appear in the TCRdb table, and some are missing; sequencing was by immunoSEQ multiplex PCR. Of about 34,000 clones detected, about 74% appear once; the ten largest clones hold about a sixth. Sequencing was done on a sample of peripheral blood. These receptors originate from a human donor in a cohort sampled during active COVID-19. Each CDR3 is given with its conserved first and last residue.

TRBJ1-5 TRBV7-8 CASSFDRRGNQPQHF
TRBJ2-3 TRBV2 CASRAVQGIDTQYF
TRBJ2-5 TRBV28 CASNDYSGTREETQYF
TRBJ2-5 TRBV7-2 CASSLAGLYQETQYF
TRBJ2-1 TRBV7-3 CASSSQLHPGADNEQFF
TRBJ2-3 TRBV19 CASSIRIEISTDTQYF
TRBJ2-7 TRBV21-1 CASSKEVGHPGPYEQYF
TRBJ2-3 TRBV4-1 CASRDLTGRSTDTQYF
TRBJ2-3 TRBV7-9 CASSRWAGASTDTQYF
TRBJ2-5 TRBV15 CATRAGLQETQYF
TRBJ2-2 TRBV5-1 CASSRSTSGGTGELFF
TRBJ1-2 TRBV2 CAALRARGDYGYTF
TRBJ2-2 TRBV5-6 CASSLLGGAPGELFF
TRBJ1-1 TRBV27 CASSFEGAGNTEAFF
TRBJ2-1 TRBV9 CASSVNPGSSSSEQFF
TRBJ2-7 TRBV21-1 CASSKDKGTSGNYEQYF
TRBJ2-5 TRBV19 CASRPGGSQETQYF
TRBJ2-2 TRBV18 CASSPPGQGGTGELFF
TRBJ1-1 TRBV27 CASRPGTGILRGTEAFF
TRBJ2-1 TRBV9 CASSVSGGALYNEQFF
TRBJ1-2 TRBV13 CASSLYGQGGFYGYTF
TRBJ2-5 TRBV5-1 CASSLGGTGGETQYF
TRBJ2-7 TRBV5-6 CASSPVGHLYEQYF
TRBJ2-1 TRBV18 CASSTPYRGNEQFF
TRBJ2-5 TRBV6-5 CASSYSGGAGETQYF
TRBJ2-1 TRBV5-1 CASSSGRAYNEQFF
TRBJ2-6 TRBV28 CASSPLNGQDGANVLTF
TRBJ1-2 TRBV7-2 CASSFGVNYGYTF
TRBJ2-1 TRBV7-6 CASSPLPRGANNEQFF
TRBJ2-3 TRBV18 CASSPSRQAKDTQYF
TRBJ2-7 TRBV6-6 CASSRRQGAYTYEQYF